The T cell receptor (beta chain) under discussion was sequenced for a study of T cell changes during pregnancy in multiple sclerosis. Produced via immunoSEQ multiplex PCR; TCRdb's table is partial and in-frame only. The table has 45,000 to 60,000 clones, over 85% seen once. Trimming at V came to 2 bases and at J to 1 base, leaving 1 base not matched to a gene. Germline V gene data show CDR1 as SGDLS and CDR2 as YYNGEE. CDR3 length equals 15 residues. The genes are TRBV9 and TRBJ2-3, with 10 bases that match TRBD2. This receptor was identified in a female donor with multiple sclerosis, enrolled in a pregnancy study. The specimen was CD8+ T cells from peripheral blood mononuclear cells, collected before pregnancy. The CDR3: CASSVSGGRTDTQYF. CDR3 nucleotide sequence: TGTGCCAGCAGCGTTAGCGGGGGGCGCACAGATACGCAGTATTTT.